This T cell receptor (beta chain) was obtained from a study of vaccination and CD4 T cells after COVID-19. The Oncomine TCR Beta short-read assay sequenced DNA from cultured CD4+ T cells. DNA came from CD4+ T cells after culture. MiXCR was run by TCRdb on the PCR reads, yielding one entry per CDR3 protein. In the table there are some 11,000 distinct CDR3 sequences, around 41% of which are singletons. Trimming took 5 bases from V and 1 from J; bases not matched to a gene: 2. Germline assignment: CDR1 SQVTM and CDR2 ANQGSEA. The CDR3 extends over 13 amino acids. Treatment here: roughly ten-day PBMC culture with coronavirus spike peptide pools or control peptides (ViraFEST assay). Negative selection recovered the CD4+ T cells once they had spent 10 days in culture. On this clonotype itself: Its antigen is not identified.

The chain has TRBV29-1 and TRBJ1-1; 9 bases are shared with TRBD1. This receptor was taken from a human donor who had recovered from COVID-19. The sample was CD4+ T cells from blood, cultured in vitro, taken after SARS-CoV-2 vaccination. The CDR3 bases are TGCAGCGTTATACAGGGGGCGAACACTGAAGCTTTCTTT. As protein: CSVIQGANTEAFF.